The source of this T cell receptor (beta chain) is a study of molecular identifiers for immune sequencing clone quantification. The study's findings and limits: In CMV-specific effectors, clones above 20 copies held over 99% of molecules; naive, under 1%.

Sorted cells numbering roughly 19,000 to 1,000,000, with 10%, 30% or 50% RNA, yielded the naive CD8 libraries. This CDR3 spans 13 amino acids. Germline V gene data show CDR1 as SGHTA and CDR2 as FQGNSA. V lost 5 bases, J lost 3 bases, and 11 bases lay in between. As to this clonotype: No antigen is known for it. A much bigger clone sits one base away, suggesting this may be a read error.

TCR libraries were built in bulk with a published protocol and specific TCR primers. Via MiXCR, TCRdb re-called the PCR reads, giving one row per CDR3 protein. The sample has more than 85,000 distinct CDR3 sequences; roughly a third are singletons. The sample taken for sequencing was naive CD8+ T cells from blood, with Jurkat cell RNA spiked in. Subset denoted: FACS-sorted CD8+CD4-CCR7+CD45RA+ naive T cells. The receptor was isolated from a human donor in good health. Some libraries in this study had Jurkat cell RNA spiked in. This sequence joins TRBV7-2 and TRBJ2-7; D may correspond to TRBD1 or TRBD2 (5 bases each). The chain's CDR3 is CASSPRDGYEQYF. As DNA, the CDR3 is TGTGCCAGCAGCCCTCGGGACGGCTACGAGCAGTACTTC.